This T cell receptor (beta chain) stems from a study of tumor-infiltrating lymphocytes in localized non-small cell lung cancer. Study background: Each patient gave resected tumor and non-adjacent uninvolved lung tissue.

In its sample, this clone was seen a few times. The CDR3 has 16 residues. J lost 1 base, V lost 4 bases, and 11 bases had no gene match. In germline, CDR1 is GTSNPN, CDR2 SVGIG (reference sequence). The data were produced by immunoSEQ multiplex PCR, yet TCRdb's version contains in-frame clones alone and is incomplete. Of about 7,200 clones listed, about 72% are singletons. The chain employs TRBV30 and TRBJ2-5, with 8 bases lining up with TRBD2. The sequence derives from a human donor with non-small cell lung cancer. The sequencing input was lung tumor tissue. CDR3: CAWTNRGGVGQETQYF. The CDR3 DNA sequence: TGTGCCTGGACCAACCGGGGGGGGGTGGGCCAAGAGACCCAGTACTTC.